This record covers a single T cell receptor (beta chain). Its antigen is undetermined. Clones were read by immunoSEQ multiplex PCR, and TCRdb kept only the in-frame ones, dropping some. Of around 70,000 clones in the sample, roughly 84% were seen once. The CDR3 runs to 14 residues. The ends were cut back, 8 bases at V and 0 bases at J, with 14 bases in the middle. Germline-derived CDR1 and CDR2 are MNHEY and SVGAGI. The sample belongs to a study of a mutant IDH1 vaccine in newly diagnosed glioma. Across the study: Radiotherapy alone preceded vaccination by 4-6 weeks; alternatively, vaccination started with temozolomide cycles. Males made up around 62% and females about 40% of treated patients, whose mean age was around 40 years.

As for time point: week 35, safety follow-up. The study gave 300 ug of mutant IDH1 20-mer peptide per vaccine dose, with topical imiquimod. The genes are TRBV6-5 and TRBJ2-7; tentative D call: TRBD1 (5 bases). The specimen was PBMCs, collected from a glioma patient whose treatment included an IDH1 peptide vaccine. The source is a man aged 18 to 29 with glioma. The CDR3 is CASRRDPSSYEQYF. The CDR3 DNA reads as TGTGCCAGCCGCAGGGATCCCAGCTCCTACGAGCAGTACTTC.